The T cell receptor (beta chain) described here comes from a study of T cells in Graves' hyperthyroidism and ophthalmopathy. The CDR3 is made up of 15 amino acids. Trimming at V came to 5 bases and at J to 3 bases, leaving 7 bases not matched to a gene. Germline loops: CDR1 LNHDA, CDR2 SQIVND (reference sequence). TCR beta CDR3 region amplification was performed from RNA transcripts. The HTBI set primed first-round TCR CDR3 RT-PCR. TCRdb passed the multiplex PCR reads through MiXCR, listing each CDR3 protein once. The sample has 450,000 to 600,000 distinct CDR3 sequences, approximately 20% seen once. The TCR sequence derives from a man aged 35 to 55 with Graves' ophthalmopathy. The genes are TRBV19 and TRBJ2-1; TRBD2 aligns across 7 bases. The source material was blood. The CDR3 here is CASSSMGGSYNEQFF. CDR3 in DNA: TGTGCCAGTAGTTCCATGGGGGGGAGCTACAATGAGCAGTTCTTC.